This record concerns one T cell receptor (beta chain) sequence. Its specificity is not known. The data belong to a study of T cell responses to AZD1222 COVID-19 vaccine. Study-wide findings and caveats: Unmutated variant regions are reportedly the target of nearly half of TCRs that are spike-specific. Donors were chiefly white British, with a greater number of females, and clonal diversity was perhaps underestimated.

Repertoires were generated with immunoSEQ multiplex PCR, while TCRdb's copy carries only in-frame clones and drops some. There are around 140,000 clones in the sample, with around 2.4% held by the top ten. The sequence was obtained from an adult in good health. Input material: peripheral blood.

CDR3 sequence: CASSLSHGRYAKNIQYF. The CDR3 nucleotides read TGTGCCAGCAGCCTTAGCCATGGTCGGTACGCCAAAAACATTCAGTACTTC. This chain joins TRBV3-1 (or the pseudogene TRBV3-2) and TRBJ2-4, with unresolved D. The V end was cut by 4 bases, the J end by 1 base, with 17 bases between. The CDR3 has 17 amino acids. From germline, CDR1 is LGHDT and CDR2 YNNKEL (reference sequence).